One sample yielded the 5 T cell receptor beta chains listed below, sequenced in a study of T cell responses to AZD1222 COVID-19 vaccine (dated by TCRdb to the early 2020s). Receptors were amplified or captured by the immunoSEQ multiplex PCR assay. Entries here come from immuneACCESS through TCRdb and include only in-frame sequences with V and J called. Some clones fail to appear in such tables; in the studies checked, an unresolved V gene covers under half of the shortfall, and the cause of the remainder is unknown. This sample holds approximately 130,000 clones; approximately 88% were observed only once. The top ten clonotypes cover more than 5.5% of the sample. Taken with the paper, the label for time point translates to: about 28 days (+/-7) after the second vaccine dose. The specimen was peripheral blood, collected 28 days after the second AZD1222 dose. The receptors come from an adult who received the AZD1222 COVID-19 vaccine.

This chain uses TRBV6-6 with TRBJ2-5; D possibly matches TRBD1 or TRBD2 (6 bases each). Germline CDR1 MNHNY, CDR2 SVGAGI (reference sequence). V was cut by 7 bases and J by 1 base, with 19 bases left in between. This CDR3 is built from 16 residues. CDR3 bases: TGTGCCAGCATCTACCAGCTGGGGGGCATCCAAGAGACCCAGTACTTC. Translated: CASIYQLGGIQETQYF.

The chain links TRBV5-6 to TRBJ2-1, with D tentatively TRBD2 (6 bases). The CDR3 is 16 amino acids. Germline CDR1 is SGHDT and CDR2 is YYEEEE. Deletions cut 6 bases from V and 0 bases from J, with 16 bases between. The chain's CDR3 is CASTPRGGRSYNEQFF. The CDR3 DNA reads TGTGCCAGCACCCCTCGAGGAGGGCGCTCCTACAATGAGCAGTTCTTC.

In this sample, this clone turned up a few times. The CDR3 nucleotides read TGTGCCAGCTCACCAAGAACAGGCCCCCCGAACACCGGGGAGCTGTTTTTT. Translated, it gives CASSPRTGPPNTGELFF. The chain is built from TRBV18 and TRBJ2-2, with D perhaps matching TRBD1 (5 bases). The germline V gene encodes CDR1 KGHSH and CDR2 LQKENI. This CDR3 is 17 amino acids long. V was trimmed by 2 bases and J by 0 bases, leaving 13 bases between them.

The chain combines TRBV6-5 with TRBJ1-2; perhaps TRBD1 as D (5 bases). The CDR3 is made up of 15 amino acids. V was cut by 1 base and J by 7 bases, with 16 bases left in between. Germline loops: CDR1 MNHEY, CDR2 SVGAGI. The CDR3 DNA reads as TGTGCCAGCAGTTACTATGGAGGGGCTCAGGCTGGCTACACCTTC. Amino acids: CASSYYGGAQAGYTF.

The CDR3 reads CASSQGAFRDSAEQYF. The CDR3 nucleotides are TGTGCCAGCAGCCAAGGGGCTTTTCGGGACTCCGCCGAGCAGTACTTC. The chain employs TRBV3-1 (or the pseudogene TRBV3-2) and TRBJ2-7, with TRBD2 as a possible D gene (6 bases). The germline V gene encodes CDR1 LGHDT and CDR2 YNNKEL (reference sequence). V was pared by 1 base and J by 6 bases, with 19 bases between. There are 16 residues in the CDR3.